A selection of T cell receptor beta chains follows, all from one sample in a study of blood T cell repertoires in COVID-19. Using immunoSEQ multiplex PCR, the repertoire was profiled, and TCRdb retains in-frame clones only, with some absent. The table has 150,000 to 200,000 clones, approximately 80% seen once; the top ten hold 8% to 9.5%. The sequenced sample was peripheral blood. The receptors were sampled from a woman older than 75 with active or convalescent COVID-19. The CDR3 runs from the conserved cysteine through the conserved F or W. Each record gives: D gene, clone size, J gene, V gene, CDR3 protein, CDR3 DNA. The D gene is left open where the match is weak. Clone sizes are given selectively: once, few, many, or a class where the clone is expanded.

D gene: TRBD2
clone size: few
J gene: TRBJ2-7
V gene: TRBV5-1
CDR3 protein: CASSLAGGAYTYEQYF
CDR3 DNA: TGCGCCAGCAGCTTGGCGGGGGGGGCGTATACCTACGAGCAGTACTTC

D gene: TRBD1
clone size: NA
J gene: TRBJ1-1
V gene: TRBV2
CDR3 protein: CASWDRGGAEAFF
CDR3 DNA: TGTGCCAGCTGGGACAGGGGTGGGGCTGAAGCTTTCTTT

D gene: TRBD2
clone size: NA
J gene: TRBJ2-3
V gene: TRBV9
CDR3 protein: CASSPGTSGGVADTQYF
CDR3 DNA: TGTGCCAGCAGCCCCGGGACTAGCGGGGGGGTGGCAGATACGCAGTATTTT

D gene: NA
clone size: NA
J gene: TRBJ2-1
V gene: TRBV4-3
CDR3 protein: CASSQDPGMAYNEQFF
CDR3 DNA: TGCGCCAGCAGCCAAGACCCAGGGATGGCCTACAATGAGCAGTTCTTC

D gene: NA
clone size: NA
J gene: TRBJ2-1
V gene: TRBV6-5
CDR3 protein: CASLGDNEQFF
CDR3 DNA: TGTGCCAGCCTAGGGGACAATGAGCAGTTCTTC

D gene: NA
clone size: once
J gene: TRBJ2-7
V gene: TRBV29-1
CDR3 protein: CSVEYEGEYEQYF
CDR3 DNA: TGCAGCGTTGAATACGAGGGCGAGTACGAGCAGTACTTC

D gene: TRBD2
clone size: NA
J gene: TRBJ2-2
V gene: TRBV5-4
CDR3 protein: CASSLRSGGADPGELFF
CDR3 DNA: TGTGCCAGCAGCTTGCGTAGCGGGGGGGCGGATCCCGGGGAGCTGTTTTTT

D gene: TRBD2
clone size: few
J gene: TRBJ2-3
V gene: TRBV7-2
CDR3 protein: CASSLTSGGTDTQYF
CDR3 DNA: TGTGCCAGCAGCTTGACTAGCGGGGGAACAGATACGCAGTATTTT

D gene: TRBD2
clone size: NA
J gene: TRBJ2-3
V gene: TRBV11-3
CDR3 protein: CASSFVGGWTDTQYF
CDR3 DNA: TGTGCCAGCAGCTTCGTGGGAGGGTGGACAGATACGCAGTATTTT

D gene: NA
clone size: NA
J gene: TRBJ1-2
V gene: TRBV6-2/TRBV6-3
CDR3 protein: CASSYTSRSSGAKDYGYTF
CDR3 DNA: TGTGCCAGCAGTTACACTTCACGTTCTTCAGGCGCGAAGGACTATGGCTACACCTTC

D gene: TRBD1
clone size: NA
J gene: TRBJ1-2
V gene: TRBV5-4
CDR3 protein: CASSLPGGYGYTF
CDR3 DNA: TGTGCCAGCAGCCTCCCAGGGGGGTATGGCTACACCTTC

D gene: TRBD1
clone size: NA
J gene: TRBJ1-2
V gene: TRBV4-2
CDR3 protein: CASSQGTGTYGYTF
CDR3 DNA: TGTGCCAGCAGCCAAGGGACAGGGACCTATGGCTACACCTTC

D gene: TRBD1
clone size: NA
J gene: TRBJ1-2
V gene: TRBV19
CDR3 protein: CASSMEGAYGYTF
CDR3 DNA: TGTGCCAGTAGTATGGAGGGGGCCTATGGCTACACCTTC

D gene: NA
clone size: NA
J gene: TRBJ2-1
V gene: TRBV6-6
CDR3 protein: CASSDGQTYNEQFF
CDR3 DNA: TGTGCCAGCAGTGACGGACAGACATACAATGAGCAGTTCTTC

D gene: NA
clone size: NA
J gene: TRBJ1-1
V gene: TRBV10-3
CDR3 protein: CAISESMNTEAFF
CDR3 DNA: TGTGCCATCAGTGAGTCCATGAACACTGAAGCTTTCTTT

D gene: NA
clone size: once
J gene: TRBJ1-1
V gene: TRBV19
CDR3 protein: CASSRGGEAFF
CDR3 DNA: TGTGCCAGTAGTAGAGGCGGTGAAGCTTTCTTT

D gene: NA
clone size: NA
J gene: TRBJ1-1
V gene: TRBV10-3
CDR3 protein: CAISRSDPGLMNTEAFF
CDR3 DNA: TGTGCCATCAGTAGGTCGGACCCAGGGTTAATGAACACTGAAGCTTTCTTT

D gene: TRBD1
clone size: NA
J gene: TRBJ1-5
V gene: TRBV6-6
CDR3 protein: CASSPRTGPYQPQHF
CDR3 DNA: TGTGCCAGCAGTCCCCGGACAGGTCCCTATCAGCCCCAGCATTTT

D gene: TRBD1
clone size: NA
J gene: TRBJ1-1
V gene: TRBV4-3
CDR3 protein: CASSQSQGEDTEAFF
CDR3 DNA: TGCGCCAGCAGCCAGTCGCAGGGGGAGGACACTGAAGCTTTCTTT

D gene: NA
clone size: NA
J gene: TRBJ2-1
V gene: TRBV6-6
CDR3 protein: CASSSRLEGEQFF
CDR3 DNA: TGTGCCAGCAGTTCCAGACTGGAGGGTGAGCAGTTCTTC

D gene: TRBD1
clone size: NA
J gene: TRBJ1-1
V gene: TRBV6-2/TRBV6-3
CDR3 protein: CASSYSWDRAFF
CDR3 DNA: TGTGCCAGCAGTTACTCGTGGGACAGGGCTTTCTTT

D gene: TRBD2
clone size: once
J gene: TRBJ2-5
V gene: TRBV5-4
CDR3 protein: CASSLGRGVQETQYF
CDR3 DNA: TGTGCCAGCAGCTTGGGGCGGGGGGTGCAAGAGACCCAGTACTTC

D gene: NA
clone size: NA
J gene: TRBJ2-5
V gene: TRBV2
CDR3 protein: CASSGKETQYF
CDR3 DNA: TGTGCCAGCAGTGGTAAAGAGACCCAGTACTTC

D gene: TRBD2
clone size: NA
J gene: TRBJ2-1
V gene: TRBV28
CDR3 protein: CASSSSSGGAYNEQFF
CDR3 DNA: TGTGCCAGCAGTTCCTCTAGCGGGGGGGCCTACAATGAGCAGTTCTTC

D gene: NA
clone size: few
J gene: TRBJ1-2
V gene: TRBV12-5
CDR3 protein: CASAPSGGLSGYTF
CDR3 DNA: TGTGCTAGTGCCCCCTCGGGGGGGCTTAGTGGCTACACCTTC

D gene: TRBD1
clone size: NA
J gene: TRBJ2-7
V gene: TRBV11-2
CDR3 protein: CASSSGQGAVLEQYF
CDR3 DNA: TGTGCCAGCAGCTCCGGACAGGGCGCTGTTCTCGAGCAGTACTTC

D gene: NA
clone size: NA
J gene: TRBJ1-4
V gene: TRBV6-5
CDR3 protein: CASSSQGVGEKLFF
CDR3 DNA: TGTGCCAGCAGTTCACAGGGAGTCGGAGAAAAACTGTTTTTT